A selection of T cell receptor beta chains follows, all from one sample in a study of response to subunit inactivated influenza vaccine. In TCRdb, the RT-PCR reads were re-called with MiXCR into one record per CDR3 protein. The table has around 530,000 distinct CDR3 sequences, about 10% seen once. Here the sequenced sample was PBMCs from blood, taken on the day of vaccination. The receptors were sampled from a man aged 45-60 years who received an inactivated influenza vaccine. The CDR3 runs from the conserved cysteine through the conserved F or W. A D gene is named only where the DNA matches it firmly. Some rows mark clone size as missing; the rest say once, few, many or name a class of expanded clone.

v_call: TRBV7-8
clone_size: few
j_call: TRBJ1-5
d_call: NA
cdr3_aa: CASSSGFSNQPQHF
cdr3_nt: TGTGCCAGCAGCTCAGGGTTTAGCAATCAGCCCCAGCATTTT

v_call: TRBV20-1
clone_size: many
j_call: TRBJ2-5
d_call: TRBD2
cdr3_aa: CSAMTSGVETQYF
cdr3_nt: TGCAGTGCAATGACTAGCGGGGTAGAGACCCAGTACTTC

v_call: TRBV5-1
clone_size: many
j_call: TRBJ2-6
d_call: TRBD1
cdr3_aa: CASSLAGQGYSGANVLTF
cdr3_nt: TGCGCCAGCAGCTTGGCGGGACAGGGTTATTCTGGGGCCAACGTCCTGACTTTC

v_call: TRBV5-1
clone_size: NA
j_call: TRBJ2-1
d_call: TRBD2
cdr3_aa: CASSSSGRGAYNEQFF
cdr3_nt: TGCGCCAGCAGCTCTAGCGGGAGAGGCGCCTACAATGAGCAGTTCTTC

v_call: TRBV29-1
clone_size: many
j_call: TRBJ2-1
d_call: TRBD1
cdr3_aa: CSVESQLRTGAYNEQFF
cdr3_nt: TGCAGCGTTGAAAGTCAACTCCGGACAGGGGCCTACAATGAGCAGTTCTTC

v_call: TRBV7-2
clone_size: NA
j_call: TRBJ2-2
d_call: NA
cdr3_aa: CASSLAGMNTGELFF
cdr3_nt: TGTGCCAGCAGCTTAGCGGGCATGAACACCGGGGAGCTGTTTTTT

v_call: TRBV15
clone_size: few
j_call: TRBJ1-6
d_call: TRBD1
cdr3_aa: CATSRDRYETGINSPLHF
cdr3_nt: TGTGCCACCAGCAGAGATCGGTATGAGACAGGGATTAATTCACCCCTCCACTTT

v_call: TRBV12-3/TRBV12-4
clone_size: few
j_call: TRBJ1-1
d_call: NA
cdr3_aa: CATRQGGSEAFF
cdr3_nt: TGTGCCACCCGACAAGGTGGGTCTGAAGCTTTCTTT

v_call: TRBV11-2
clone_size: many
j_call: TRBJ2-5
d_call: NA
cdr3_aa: CASSLTGVETQYF
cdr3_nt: TGTGCCAGCAGCTTAACCGGGGTTGAGACCCAGTACTTC

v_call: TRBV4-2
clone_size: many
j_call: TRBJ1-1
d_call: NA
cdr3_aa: CASSHDDQIEAFF
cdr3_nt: TGTGCCAGCAGCCACGACGACCAGATTGAAGCTTTCTTT

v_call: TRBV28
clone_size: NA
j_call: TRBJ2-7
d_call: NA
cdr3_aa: CASSSWAVYEQYF
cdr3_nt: TGTGCCAGCAGTTCGTGGGCAGTCTACGAGCAGTACTTC

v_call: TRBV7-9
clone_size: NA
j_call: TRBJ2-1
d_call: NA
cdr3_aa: CASSLGPGEFF
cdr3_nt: TGTGCCAGCAGCCTCGGGCCGGGGGAGTTCTTC

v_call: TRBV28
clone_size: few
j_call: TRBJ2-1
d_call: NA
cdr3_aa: CASITNGPGNEQFF
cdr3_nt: TGTGCCAGCATCACAAACGGGCCTGGTAATGAGCAGTTCTTC

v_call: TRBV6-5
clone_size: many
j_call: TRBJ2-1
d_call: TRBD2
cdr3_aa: CASSYSSSGRNEQFF
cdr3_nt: TGTGCCAGCAGTTACTCTTCTAGCGGGAGGAATGAGCAGTTTTTC

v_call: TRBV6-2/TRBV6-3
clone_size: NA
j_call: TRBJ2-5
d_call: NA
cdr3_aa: CASSLRMGRQETQYF
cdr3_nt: TGTGCCAGCAGCCTCCGCATGGGGCGGCAAGAGACCCAGTACTTC

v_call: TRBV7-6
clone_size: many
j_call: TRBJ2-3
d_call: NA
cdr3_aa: CASSLATSSDTQYF
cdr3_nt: TGTGCCAGCAGCTTAGCGACTAGTTCAGATACGCAGTATTTT

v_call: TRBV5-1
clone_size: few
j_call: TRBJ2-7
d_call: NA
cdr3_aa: CASAPGLLNSYEQYF
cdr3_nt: TGCGCCAGCGCTCCAGGGCTACTTAACTCCTACGAGCAGTACTTC